A selection of T cell receptor beta chains follows, all from one sample in a study of blood T cell repertoires in COVID-19. Generated by immunoSEQ multiplex PCR, the TCRdb table keeps only in-frame clones and is missing some. The sample has some 150,000 clones; roughly 85% are singletons. Sequencing used peripheral blood. All receptors come from a man aged 50-60 years with acute or convalescent COVID-19. Both conserved end residues are part of each CDR3. D genes are given only for firm matches. Size is omitted from some rows. Given values are once, few, many or a class for expanded clones.

cdr3_nt cdr3_aa d_call v_call clone_size j_call cdr3_length
TGTGCCAGCAGACAAACCGGGACAGGGGGCTCGGGTGAGCAGTTCTTC CASRQTGTGGSGEQFF TRBD1 TRBV5-6 once TRBJ2-1 16
TGTGCCAGCAGCTTAGCAAAACTCTCTGGAAACACCATATATTTT CASSLAKLSGNTIYF NA TRBV7-9 NA TRBJ1-3 15
TGTGCCAGCAGTTTAAGGCTCGGGGGTATCTACGAGCAGTACTTC CASSLRLGGIYEQYF NA TRBV28 NA TRBJ2-7 15
TGTGCCAGCAGCCAAGCCCCGGGGGCTGAAGCTTTCTTT CASSQAPGAEAFF NA TRBV3-1/TRBV3-2 NA TRBJ1-1 13
TGTGCCAGCAGCTCGGGGTCCCGAGATACGCAGTATTTT CASSSGSRDTQYF NA TRBV28 NA TRBJ2-3 13
TGTGCCAGTAAAACGGGACTAGCGGATTACAATGAGCAGTTCTTC CASKTGLADYNEQFF TRBD2 TRBV19 NA TRBJ2-1 15
TGTGCCAGCAGCACCACCGGAGAGACCCAGTACTTC CASSTTGETQYF NA TRBV12-3/TRBV12-4 NA TRBJ2-5 12
TGTGCCAGCAGCTTTAACAGGGGGGCTTACGAGCAGTACTTC CASSFNRGAYEQYF TRBD1 TRBV5-4 NA TRBJ2-7 14
TGCGCCAGCAGCGCAGGACAGCCCGCTGAAGCTTTCTTT CASSAGQPAEAFF NA TRBV5-1 NA TRBJ1-1 13
TGCGCCAGCAGCTCCATTGCCGGGACAGGGGGCGCGGGCACCGGGGAGCTGTTTTTT CASSSIAGTGGAGTGELFF TRBD1 TRBV5-1 NA TRBJ2-2 19
TGTGCCAGCAGCCAAGACGGATCGGCGGGTCAGCCCCAGCATTTT CASSQDGSAGQPQHF NA TRBV4-2 NA TRBJ1-5 15
TGTGCCAGCAGCTTCCTACAGGGGTTAGCTAACTATGGCTACACCTTC CASSFLQGLANYGYTF TRBD1 TRBV7-8 NA TRBJ1-2 16
TGTGCCAGTAGTATAGCCTCAACAGTCATGAACACTGAAGCTTTCTTT CASSIASTVMNTEAFF NA TRBV19 NA TRBJ1-1 16
TGCGCCAGCAGCTCCGACTCTTGGAACACCGGGGAGCTGTTTTTT CASSSDSWNTGELFF NA TRBV10-1 NA TRBJ2-2 15
TGTGCCAGCAGCTTGGGCGACAGGGGTCAAGAGACCCAGTACTTC CASSLGDRGQETQYF TRBD1 TRBV5-8 NA TRBJ2-5 15
TGTGCCAGCTCACCATGGCGGGGCGACACCGGGGAGCTGTTTTTT CASSPWRGDTGELFF NA TRBV18 NA TRBJ2-2 15
TGTGCCAGCAGTGAACGGGGGGTACATGGCTACACCTTC CASSERGVHGYTF NA TRBV2 NA TRBJ1-2 13
TGTGCCAGCAGCCCGGCGCGGACGAGGGGGCAGCCCCAGCATTTT CASSPARTRGQPQHF NA TRBV7-2 NA TRBJ1-5 15
TGTGCCAGCAGCCAAGGGGCGGGAGGGAATGCCTACGAGCAGTACTTC CASSQGAGGNAYEQYF TRBD2 TRBV3-1/TRBV3-2 NA TRBJ2-7 16
TGTGCCAGTAGTGTCGGACAGGACAGGATTCAGTACTTC CASSVGQDRIQYF TRBD1 TRBV19 NA TRBJ2-4 13
TGTGCCAGCAGTGGAACAGGGGAAACTGAAGCTTTCTTT CASSGTGETEAFF TRBD1 TRBV2 NA TRBJ1-1 13
TGTGCCAGTAGGCTTGGGGCGTACACTGAAGCTTTCTTT CASRLGAYTEAFF NA TRBV19 NA TRBJ1-1 13
TGTGCCAGCAGCCATCTTCGGGGGGCCGTCCATGAGCAGTTCTTC CASSHLRGAVHEQFF NA TRBV11-2 NA TRBJ2-1 15
TGCGCCAGTACTCCCGCGGGGGAGACCCAGTACTTC CASTPAGETQYF NA TRBV10-2 once TRBJ2-5 12
TGCGCCAGCAGCCAAGAGGTAGGGGACAGCTCCTACGAGCAGTACTTC CASSQEVGDSSYEQYF TRBD1 TRBV4-1 NA TRBJ2-7 16
TGTGCCAGCAGCCCCCCTGGCGGGGGGGCGCCCGGGGAGCTGTTTTTT CASSPPGGGAPGELFF TRBD2 TRBV14 NA TRBJ2-2 16
TGTGCCAGCACCCAAGGGGCGGGGCACATTCAGTACTTC CASTQGAGHIQYF NA TRBV6-5 NA TRBJ2-4 13
TGTGCCAGTAGTATAGATGGGCAGACCGGGGAGCTGTTTTTT CASSIDGQTGELFF NA TRBV19 NA TRBJ2-2 14
TGTGCCAGCAGGGAGATCTCCGGGACATCGCTATCACCCCTCCACTTT CASREISGTSLSPLHF NA TRBV2 NA TRBJ1-6 16
TGTGCCAGCAGTGTCAGGGGGGACAGTAATTCACCCCTCCACTTT CASSVRGDSNSPLHF TRBD1 TRBV6-4 NA TRBJ1-6 15
TGTGCCAGCAGTGAATGGAGGGGTCAGCCCCAGCATTTT CASSEWRGQPQHF NA TRBV6-1 NA TRBJ1-5 13